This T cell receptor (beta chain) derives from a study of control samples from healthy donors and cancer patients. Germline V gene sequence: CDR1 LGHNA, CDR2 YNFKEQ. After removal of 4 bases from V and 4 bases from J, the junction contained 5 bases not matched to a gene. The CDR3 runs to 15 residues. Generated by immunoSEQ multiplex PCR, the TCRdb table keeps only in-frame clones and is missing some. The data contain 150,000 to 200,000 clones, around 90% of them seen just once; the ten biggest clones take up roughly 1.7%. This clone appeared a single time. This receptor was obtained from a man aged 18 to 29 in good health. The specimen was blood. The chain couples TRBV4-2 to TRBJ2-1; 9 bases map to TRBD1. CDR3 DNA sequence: TGTGCCAGCAGCCTACAGGGGGCGGGGTACAATGAGCAGTTCTTC. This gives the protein CASSLQGAGYNEQFF.